This entry concerns a single TCR beta chain. The antigen is unknown. The assay was immunoSEQ multiplex PCR, and TCRdb's table has in-frame clones only and misses some. The table includes 75,000 to 95,000 clones, roughly 90% detected once. Pooling covered second doses at about 4 or about 12 weeks. These data originate in a study of T cell responses to AZD1222 COVID-19 vaccine. Whole-study results and caveats: Baseline serology detected seropositivity in only 5 to 7 AZD1222 recipients. Spike-specific TCRs gained breadth and depth after people received two AZD1222 doses. Unmutated variant regions are reportedly the target of nearly half of TCRs that are spike-specific.

The origin of this receptor is an adult who received the AZD1222 COVID-19 vaccine. The source was peripheral blood, collected 28 days after the second AZD1222 dose.

CDR3 sequence: CASSLDGQGGYEQYF. CDR3 coding DNA: TGTGCCAGCAGCTTGGACGGGCAGGGAGGCTACGAGCAGTACTTC. The genes are TRBV5-8 and TRBJ2-7; possible D gene TRBD2, 6 bases. The CDR3 covers 15 residues. Deletions cut 0 bases from V and 3 bases from J, with 13 bases between. CDR1 is SGHTS and CDR2 is YDEGEE in the germline V gene. Combining the CDR3 with reference TRBV5-8 and TRBJ2-7 gives the whole variable domain EAGVTQSPTHLIKTRGQQATLRCSPISGHTSVYWYQQALGLGLQFLLWYDEGEERNRGNFPPRFSGRQFPNYSSELNVNALELEDSALYLCASSLDGQGGYEQYFGPGTRLTVT.